The clone carrying this TCR beta chain was recorded a few times. Its antigen remains unknown. Germline assignment: CDR1 SGDLS and CDR2 YYNGEE. The CDR3 is 13 amino acids. V was pared by 3 bases and J by 6 bases, with 13 bases between. cDNA libraries for TCR alpha and TCR beta, carrying sample barcodes and UMIs, came from 5'RACE with constant-segment primers. TCRdb recomputed calls from the 5' RACE reads with MiXCR, one row per CDR3 protein. The sample lists about 150,000 distinct CDR3 sequences, approximately 13% occurring once. The sample originates from a study of T-cell memory formation after mild COVID-19. Study context: Across donors, TCR clusters were largely donor specific. Study-level points and caveats: Unconfirmed was the SARS-CoV-2 specificity of second-wave clones that peaked on day 37. The finding that pre-infection memory included some responding clones suggested that cross-reactive memory joined.

The sample comprised PBMCs or a T cell subset sorted from them (not recorded which). This rearrangement joins TRBV9 to TRBJ2-7; D uncertain. The TCR sequence derives from a man between 18 and 35 years old who had mild COVID-19 (a few samples of this study predate the infection). Cell type and time point are not known. The CDR3 region has the DNA TGTGCCAGCAGCGAGACCTCCATGGGCGAGCAGTACTTC. This translates into CASSETSMGEQYF. The entire variable domain, with the rest obtained from reference TRBV9 and TRBJ2-7, is as follows: DSGVTQTPKHLITATGQRVTLRCSPRSGDLSVYWYQQSLDQGLQFLIQYYNGEERAKGNILERFSAQQFPDLHSELNLSSLELGDSALYFCASSETSMGEQYFGPGTRLTVT.